This T cell receptor (beta chain) emerged from a study of cytomegalovirus exposure and HLA in healthy donors. Study outcomes and limitations: No immune exposure information besides CMV serostatus was available. What a later analysis reportedly showed was that an Asian-associated ancestry cluster had fewer N-insertions than the roughly 700-donor mean.

Germline V gene lookup returns CDR1 SGHDT and CDR2 YYEEEE. The CDR3 totals 14 residues. Trimming left V 0 bases short and J 5 bases short, with 11 bases between. With regard to this clone: The antigen is not known.

Researchers ran the PCR with 60 Vbeta and 13 Jbeta primers. Produced via immunoSEQ multiplex PCR; TCRdb's table is partial and in-frame only. The table lists under 150,000 clones, roughly 84% of them singletons, with around 1.2% in the top ten. Each donor was nominally healthy when sampled (though unrecorded immune exposures were likely). The TCR sequence derives from a girl aged 2-10 years in good health and CMV-seronegative. Input material: PBMCs. The J gene is TRBJ2-5, the V gene TRBV5-6; D is possibly TRBD1 (5 bases). CDR3 region: CASSLVVGPETQYF. The CDR3 DNA reads as TGTGCCAGCAGCTTGGTTGTGGGGCCGGAGACCCAGTACTTC.